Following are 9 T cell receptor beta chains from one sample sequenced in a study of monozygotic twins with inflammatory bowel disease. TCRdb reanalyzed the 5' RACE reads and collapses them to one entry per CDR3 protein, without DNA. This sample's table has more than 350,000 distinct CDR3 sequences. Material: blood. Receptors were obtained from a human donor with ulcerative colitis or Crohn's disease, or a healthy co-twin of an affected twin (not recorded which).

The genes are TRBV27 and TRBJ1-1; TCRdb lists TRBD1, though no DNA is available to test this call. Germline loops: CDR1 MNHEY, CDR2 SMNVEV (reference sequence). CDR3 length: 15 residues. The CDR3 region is CDSSPPGGAATEAFF.

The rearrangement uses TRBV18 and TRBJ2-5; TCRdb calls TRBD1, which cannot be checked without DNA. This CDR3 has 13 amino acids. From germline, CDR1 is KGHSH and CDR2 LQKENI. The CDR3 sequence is CASSGAIQETQYF.

The chain's CDR3 is CAWMRDRSYEQYF. The J gene is TRBJ2-7, the V gene TRBV30; checking the TCRdb D call of TRBD1 is not possible without DNA. The germline V gene encodes CDR1 GTSNPN and CDR2 SVGIG (reference sequence). This CDR3 contains 13 residues.

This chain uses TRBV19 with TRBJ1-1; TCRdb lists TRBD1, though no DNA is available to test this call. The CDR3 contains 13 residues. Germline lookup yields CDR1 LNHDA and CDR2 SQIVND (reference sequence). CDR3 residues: CATTGGHPTEAFF.

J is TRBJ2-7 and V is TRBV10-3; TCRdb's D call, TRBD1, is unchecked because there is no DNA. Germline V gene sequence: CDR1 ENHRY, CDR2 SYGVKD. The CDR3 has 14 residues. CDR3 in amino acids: CAISEGGVGDEQYF.

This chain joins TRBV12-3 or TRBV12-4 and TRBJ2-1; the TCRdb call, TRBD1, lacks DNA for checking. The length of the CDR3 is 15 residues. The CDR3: CASSKGDQSRNEQFF.

The CDR3 protein is CASGSQGTGYEQYF. This chain uses TRBV6-6 with TRBJ2-7; TCRdb selects TRBD1, and the lack of DNA leaves this call unchecked. This CDR3 is built from 14 residues. Germline CDR1 MNHNY, CDR2 SVGAGI (reference sequence).

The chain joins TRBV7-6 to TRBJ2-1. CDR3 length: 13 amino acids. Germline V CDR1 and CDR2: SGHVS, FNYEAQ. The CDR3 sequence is CASSFLFNNEQFF. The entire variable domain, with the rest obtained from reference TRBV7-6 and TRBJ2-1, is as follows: GAGVSQSPRYKVTKRGQDVALRCDPISGHVSLYWYRQALGQGPEFLTYFNYEAQQDKSGLPNDRFSAERPEGSISTLTIQRTEQRDSAMYRCASSFLFNNEQFFGPGTRLTVL.

CDR3 sequence: CASSLVGVAREDYGYTF. This sequence joins TRBV5-4 and TRBJ1-2; the TRBD1 assignment by TCRdb is unverifiable without DNA. The CDR3 is made up of 17 amino acids. Germline CDR1 reads SGHNT; CDR2 reads YYREEE (reference sequence).